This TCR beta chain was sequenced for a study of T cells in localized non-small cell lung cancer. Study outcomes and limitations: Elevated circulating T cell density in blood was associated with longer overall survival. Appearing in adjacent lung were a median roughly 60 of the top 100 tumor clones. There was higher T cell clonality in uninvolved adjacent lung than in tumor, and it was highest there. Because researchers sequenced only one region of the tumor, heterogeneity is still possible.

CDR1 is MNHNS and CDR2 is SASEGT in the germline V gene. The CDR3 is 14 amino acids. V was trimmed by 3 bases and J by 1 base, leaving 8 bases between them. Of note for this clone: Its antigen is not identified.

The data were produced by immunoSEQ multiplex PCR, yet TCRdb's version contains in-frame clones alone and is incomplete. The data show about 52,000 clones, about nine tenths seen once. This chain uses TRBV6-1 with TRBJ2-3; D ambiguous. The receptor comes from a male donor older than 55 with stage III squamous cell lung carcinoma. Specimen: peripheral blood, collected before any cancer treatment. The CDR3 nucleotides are TGTGCCAGCAGTGATGGGCTAGGCACAGATACGCAGTATTTT. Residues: CASSDGLGTDTQYF.